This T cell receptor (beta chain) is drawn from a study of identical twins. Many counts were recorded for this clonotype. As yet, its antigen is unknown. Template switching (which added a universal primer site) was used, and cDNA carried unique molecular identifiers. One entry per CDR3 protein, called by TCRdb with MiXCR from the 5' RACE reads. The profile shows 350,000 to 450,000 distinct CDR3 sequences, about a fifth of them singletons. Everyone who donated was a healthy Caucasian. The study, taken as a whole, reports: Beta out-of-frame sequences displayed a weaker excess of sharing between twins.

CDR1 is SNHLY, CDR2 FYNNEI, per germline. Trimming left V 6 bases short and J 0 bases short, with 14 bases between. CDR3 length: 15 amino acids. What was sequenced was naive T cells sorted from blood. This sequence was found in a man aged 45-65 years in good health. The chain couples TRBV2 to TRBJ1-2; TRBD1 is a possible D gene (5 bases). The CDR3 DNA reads TGTGCCAGCAGGGCAGGGAGCAGCTCTAACTATGGCTACACCTTC. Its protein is CASRAGSSSNYGYTF.